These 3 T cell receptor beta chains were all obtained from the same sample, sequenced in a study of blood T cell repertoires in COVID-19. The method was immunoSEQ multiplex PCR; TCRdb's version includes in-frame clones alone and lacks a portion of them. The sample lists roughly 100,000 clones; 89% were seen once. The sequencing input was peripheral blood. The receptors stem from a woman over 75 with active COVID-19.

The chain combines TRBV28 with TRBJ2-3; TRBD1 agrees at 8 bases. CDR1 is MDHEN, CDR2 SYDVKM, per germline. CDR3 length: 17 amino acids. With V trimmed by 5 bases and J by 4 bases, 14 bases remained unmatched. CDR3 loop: CASSPHQTGARPDTQYF. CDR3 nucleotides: TGTGCCAGCAGTCCCCATCAGACAGGGGCCCGCCCAGATACGCAGTATTTT.

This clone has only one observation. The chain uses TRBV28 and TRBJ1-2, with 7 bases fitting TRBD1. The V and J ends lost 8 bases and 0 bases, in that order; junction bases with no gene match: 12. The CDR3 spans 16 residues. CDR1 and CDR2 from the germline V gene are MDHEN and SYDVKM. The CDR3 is CASGSDRAPANYGYTF. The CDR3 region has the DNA TGTGCCAGCGGGTCAGACAGGGCCCCAGCTAACTATGGCTACACCTTC.

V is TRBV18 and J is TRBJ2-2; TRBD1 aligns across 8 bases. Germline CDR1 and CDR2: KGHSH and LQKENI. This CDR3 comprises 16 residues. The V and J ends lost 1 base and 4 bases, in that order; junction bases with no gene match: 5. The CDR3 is CASSPLGTGFTGELFF. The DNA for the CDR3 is TGTGCCAGCTCACCACTTGGGACAGGCTTCACCGGGGAGCTGTTTTTT.